Reported below is one TCR beta chain. The data derive from a study of PD-L1 blockade in urothelial cancer. About the research overall: After treatment start, blood was analyzed at 3 weeks (second dose) and at 6 weeks. The study recovered a median of roughly 140,000 T cells per blood sample.

Sample time point: pretreatment peripheral blood. Every PCR got spiked synthetic TCR analog templates. Some clones are missing from TCRdb's copy, which holds only in-frame ones; the method was immunoSEQ multiplex PCR. The profile shows 35,000 to 45,000 clones, about 88% of them singletons. Germline values: CDR1 SGHTA, CDR2 FQGNSA. Unmatched junction bases numbered 6, after V lost 5 bases and J lost 5 bases. The CDR3 is 14 amino acids. Sequences were derived from PBMCs, sampled around atezolizumab (anti-PD-L1) treatment. The source is a donor at least 40 years old with urothelial cancer. This chain joins TRBV7-2 and TRBJ2-5, with 9 bases fitting TRBD1. Written as DNA, the CDR3 is TGTGCCAGCAGCACGGGACAGGGAACGGAGACCCAGTACTTC. This gives the protein CASSTGQGTETQYF.